A selection of T cell receptor beta chains follows, all from one sample in a study of cytomegalovirus exposure and HLA in healthy donors. Assay: immunoSEQ multiplex PCR; the TCRdb copy retains only in-frame clones and omits some. Of fewer than 140,000 clones detected, more than 70% appear once; the ten largest clones hold over 2%. Specimen: PBMCs. These receptors came from a middle-aged man in good health and CMV-seronegative. The CDR3 runs from the conserved cysteine through the conserved F or W. D genes are given only for firm matches. Not all rows give a size; the values are once, few, many and, for expanded clones, a class.

V gene	clone size	J gene	D gene	CDR3 protein	CDR3 DNA
TRBV29-1	.	TRBJ1-2	TRBD1	CSAVNRDRGGLGYGYTF	TGCAGCGCCGTAAACCGGGACAGGGGTGGCCTTGGCTATGGCTACACCTTC
TRBV11-3	once	TRBJ2-5	TRBD2	CASSPGTNIQETQYF	TGTGCCAGCAGCCCGGGGACTAACATCCAAGAGACCCAGTACTTC
TRBV5-1	.	TRBJ2-5	TRBD1	CASSPQGESWETQYF	TGCGCCAGCAGCCCCCAGGGGGAGTCATGGGAGACCCAGTACTTC
TRBV5-1	.	TRBJ2-3	TRBD2	CASSRWTATVAGVTDTQYF	TGCGCCAGCAGCAGGTGGACAGCTACTGTAGCGGGGGTCACAGATACGCAGTATTTT
TRBV6-5	.	TRBJ1-2	TRBD1	CASSPLTGDYGYTF	TGTGCCAGCAGTCCCCTGACAGGGGACTATGGCTACACCTTC
TRBV5-1	.	TRBJ2-3	TRBD1	CASKGTGGTDTQYF	TGCGCCAGCAAGGGGACAGGGGGGACAGATACGCAGTATTTT
TRBV11-3	few	TRBJ1-2	TRBD1	CASTSGGNGYTF	TGTGCCAGCACCTCAGGGGGGAATGGCTACACCTTC
TRBV5-1	.	TRBJ2-3	.	CASSRGPGTDTQYF	TGCGCCAGCAGCCGCGGGCCGGGCACAGATACGCAGTATTTT
TRBV4-1	few	TRBJ2-5	TRBD1	CASSQDATGGLRGVETQYF	TGCGCCAGCAGCCAAGATGCGACAGGGGGCCTGAGGGGGGTCGAGACCCAGTACTTC
TRBV6-6	.	TRBJ1-2	.	CASSYGRGGDGYTF	TGTGCCAGCAGTTACGGGCGGGGGGGCGATGGCTACACCTTC
TRBV19	.	TRBJ1-1	.	CASSISNGAEAFF	TGTGCCAGTAGTATATCAAACGGGGCTGAAGCTTTCTTT
TRBV10-2	.	TRBJ2-3	TRBD2	CAGGASGGRTDTQYF	TGCGCCGGTGGGGCTAGCGGGGGGCGCACAGATACGCAGTATTTT
TRBV9	once	TRBJ2-1	TRBD2	CASTPGVAGHNEQFF	TGTGCCAGCACCCCCGGTGTAGCGGGCCACAATGAGCAGTTCTTC
TRBV10-3	.	TRBJ2-4	.	CAISEPGESKNIQYF	TGTGCCATCAGTGAGCCCGGTGAGAGCAAAAACATTCAGTACTTC
TRBV5-6	.	TRBJ2-7	TRBD2	CASSLGTSGGAYEQYF	TGTGCCAGCAGCTTGGGGACTAGCGGGGGGGCGTACGAGCAGTACTTC
TRBV10-1	.	TRBJ2-3	TRBD2	CASSANSGGQDTQYF	TGCGCCAGCAGTGCAAATAGCGGGGGGCAAGATACGCAGTATTTT
TRBV18	.	TRBJ2-1	.	CASSSTGRNEQFF	TGTGCCAGCTCATCAACAGGGAGAAATGAGCAGTTCTTC
TRBV29-1	.	TRBJ2-7	.	CSVADGSSYEQYF	TGCAGCGTAGCGGACGGGAGCTCCTACGAGCAGTACTTC
TRBV21-1	.	TRBJ1-1	.	CASSHILNTEAFF	TGTGCCAGCAGCCACATTTTGAACACTGAAGCTTTCTTT
TRBV5-1	few	TRBJ2-7	TRBD2	CASSSTSGGSYEQYF	TGCGCCAGCAGCTCCACTAGCGGGGGGTCCTACGAGCAGTACTTC
TRBV14	.	TRBJ2-7	TRBD1	CASSHWDSQREEQYF	TGTGCCAGCAGCCACTGGGACAGCCAACGGGAAGAGCAGTACTTC
TRBV15	.	TRBJ1-4	.	CATSIGLGAKLFF	TGTGCCACCAGCATAGGCCTGGGAGCAAAACTGTTTTTT
TRBV25-1	few	TRBJ2-5	.	CASSLPQGQETQYF	TGTGCCAGCAGCCTCCCCCAGGGGCAAGAGACCCAGTACTTC
TRBV5-1	.	TRBJ2-3	TRBD2	CASSRGGAAEDTQYF	TGCGCCAGCAGCCGCGGGGGGGCTGCGGAAGATACGCAGTATTTT
TRBV10-2	.	TRBJ2-1	TRBD1	CASSGRQGNYNEQFF	TGCGCCAGCAGTGGCAGACAGGGAAACTACAATGAGCAGTTCTTC
TRBV6-1	.	TRBJ1-5	TRBD1	CASSDDRGPRSNQPQHF	TGTGCCAGCAGTGACGACAGGGGTCCGAGGAGCAATCAGCCCCAGCATTTT
TRBV5-4	few	TRBJ2-7	.	CASSWSGNSYEQYF	TGTGCCAGCAGCTGGTCCGGGAACTCCTACGAGCAGTACTTC
TRBV6-6	once	TRBJ1-2	.	CASSIMYGYTF	TGTGCCAGCAGTATAATGTATGGCTACACCTTC
TRBV5-1	.	TRBJ2-5	TRBD1	CASSLGDSQETQYF	TGCGCCAGCAGCTTGGGGGACAGCCAAGAGACCCAGTACTTC
TRBV2	.	TRBJ2-5	.	CASTLVRRTQYF	TGTGCCAGCACCCTAGTCAGAAGGACCCAGTACTTC
TRBV7-9	few	TRBJ2-7	.	CASSLGWAEQYF	TGTGCCAGCAGCTTAGGGTGGGCCGAGCAGTACTTC
TRBV2	.	TRBJ2-7	.	CASSEQGLAYYEQYF	TGTGCCAGCAGTGAACAGGGTCTGGCCTACTACGAGCAGTACTTC
TRBV7-2	.	TRBJ1-2	.	CASSLPGQRRYGYTF	TGTGCCAGCAGCTTGCCCGGACAGCGGCGCTATGGCTACACCTTC
TRBV19	.	TRBJ2-7	TRBD2	CASSKLAGVEQYF	TGTGCCAGTAGCAAACTAGCGGGGGTTGAGCAGTACTTC
TRBV7-3	.	TRBJ2-7	.	CASSPSPGYEQYF	TGTGCCAGCAGCCCCAGCCCGGGGTACGAGCAGTACTTC
TRBV6-1	.	TRBJ2-5	TRBD1	CASSDQTGVWETQYF	TGTGCCAGCAGTGACCAGACAGGGGTCTGGGAGACCCAGTACTTC
TRBV5-6	.	TRBJ2-1	.	CASLPAGLNNEQFF	TGTGCCAGTTTGCCTGCAGGCCTCAACAATGAGCAGTTCTTC
TRBV29-1	.	TRBJ1-2	TRBD1	CSVRKGGGNYGYTF	TGCAGCGTTCGAAAAGGGGGCGGTAACTATGGCTACACCTTC
TRBV29-1	.	TRBJ1-5	.	CSVAAAGGNQPQHF	TGCAGCGTGGCTGCGGCAGGGGGCAATCAGCCCCAGCATTTT
TRBV7-3	few	TRBJ2-5	TRBD2	CASSFSGTKETQYF	TGTGCCAGCAGCTTCTCCGGGACTAAAGAGACCCAGTACTTC
TRBV7-2	.	TRBJ1-2	TRBD1	CASSYQPGQGRGGYTF	TGTGCCAGCAGCTATCAACCGGGACAGGGAAGAGGGGGCTACACCTTC
TRBV6-1	few	TRBJ2-6	.	CASSEASSGANVLTF	TGTGCCAGCAGTGAAGCGAGCTCTGGGGCCAACGTCCTGACTTTC
TRBV7-2	.	TRBJ1-1	.	CASSRMGGNTEAFF	TGTGCCAGCAGCCGGATGGGGGGGAACACTGAAGCTTTCTTT
TRBV7-2	.	TRBJ2-7	.	CASSPGYGPAYEQYF	TGTGCCAGCAGCCCGGGGTACGGCCCTGCCTACGAGCAGTACTTC